This TCR beta chain derives from a study of blood T cell repertoires in COVID-19. Study at large: Donors in the United States, Italy and Spain gave samples during acute or convalescent COVID-19.

This clone was seen a handful of times. Enrollees, about 18 to 100 years old, lived in approximately 24 US areas. Clinical history as reported by participants underpinned cohort assignment. Trimming cost V 7 bases and J 7 bases; bases outside gene matches: 13. Germline V gives CDR1 MGHDK, CDR2 SYGVNS. The CDR3 loop spans 15 amino acids. In the original analysis: The authors estimated nucleated cell counts from reference gene primer amplification. Using immunoSEQ multiplex PCR, the repertoire was profiled, and TCRdb retains in-frame clones only, with some absent. V and J calls and clone size are given by that table; D and trimming were obtained from the DNA. The sample lists about 210,000 clones, roughly 85% occurring once.

Sequenced input: PBMCs or T cells enriched from blood (not recorded which). The origin of this receptor is a woman aged 40 to 55 with acute COVID-19. V and J are TRBV25-1 and TRBJ2-1; 7 bases fit TRBD2. The CDR3 loop is CASTKDGRLLNEQFF. CDR3 nucleotide sequence: TGTGCCAGCACAAAGGACGGGAGGTTACTGAATGAGCAGTTCTTC.